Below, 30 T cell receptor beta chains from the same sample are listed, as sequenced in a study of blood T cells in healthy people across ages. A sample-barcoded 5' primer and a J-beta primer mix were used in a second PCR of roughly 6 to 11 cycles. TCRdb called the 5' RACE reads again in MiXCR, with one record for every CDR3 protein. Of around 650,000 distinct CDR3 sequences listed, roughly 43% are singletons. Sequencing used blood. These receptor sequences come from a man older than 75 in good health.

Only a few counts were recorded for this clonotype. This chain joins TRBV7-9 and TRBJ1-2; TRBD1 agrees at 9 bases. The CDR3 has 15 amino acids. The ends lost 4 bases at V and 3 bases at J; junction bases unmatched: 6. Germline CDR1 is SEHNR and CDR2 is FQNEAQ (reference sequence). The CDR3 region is CASSSGQGKDYGYTF. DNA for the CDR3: TGTGCCAGCAGCTCAGGACAGGGGAAGGACTATGGCTACACCTTC.

The CDR3 reads CASSSMTGVEYF. In DNA form, the CDR3 reads TGTGCCAGCAGCTCCATGACAGGGGTCGAGTACTTC. V and J are TRBV7-9 and TRBJ2-4, with 8 bases identical to TRBD1. The CDR3 is 12 residues long. Per the germline V gene, CDR1 is SEHNR and CDR2 is FQNEAQ (reference sequence). The J segment lost 14 bases and the V segment lost 4 bases, leaving 7 bases of the junction unmatched.

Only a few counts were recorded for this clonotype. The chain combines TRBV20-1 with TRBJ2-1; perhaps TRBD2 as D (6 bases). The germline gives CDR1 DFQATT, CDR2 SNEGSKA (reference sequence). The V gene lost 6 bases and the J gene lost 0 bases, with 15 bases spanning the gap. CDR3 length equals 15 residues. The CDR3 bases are TGCAGTGCGGGCGACCAGCGGGCCTCCTACAATGAGCAGTTCTTC. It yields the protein CSAGDQRASYNEQFF.

In nucleotides, the CDR3 is TGTGCCGCCACGACTTTTGAGGAGCAGTACTTC. It translates to CAATTFEEQYF. This chain uses TRBV6-2 or TRBV6-3 with TRBJ2-5; D is unclear. The V gene's germline CDR1 is MNHEY and CDR2 SVGEGT. The CDR3 has 11 amino acids. Trimming shortened V by 11 bases and J by 11 bases, and 18 bases separated the two germline ends.

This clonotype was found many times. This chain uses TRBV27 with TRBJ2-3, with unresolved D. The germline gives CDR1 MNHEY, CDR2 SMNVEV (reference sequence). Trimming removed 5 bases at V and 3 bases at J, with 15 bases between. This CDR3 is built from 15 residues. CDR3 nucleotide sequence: TGTGCCAGCAGTCCCGGGTCCTGGGGAACAGATACGCAGTATTTT. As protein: CASSPGSWGTDTQYF.

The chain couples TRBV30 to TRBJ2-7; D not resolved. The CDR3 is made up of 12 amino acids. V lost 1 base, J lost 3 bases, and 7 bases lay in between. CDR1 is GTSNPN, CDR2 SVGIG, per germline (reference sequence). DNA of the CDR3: TGTGCCTGGAGTGACAGCAGCTACGAGCAGTACTTC. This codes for CAWSDSSYEQYF. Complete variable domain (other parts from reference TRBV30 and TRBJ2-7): SQTIHQWPATLVQPVGSPLSLECTVEGTSNPNLYWYRQAAGRGLQLLFYSVGIGQISSEVPQNLSASRPQDRQFILSSKKLLLSDSGFYLCAWSDSSYEQYFGPGTRLTVT.

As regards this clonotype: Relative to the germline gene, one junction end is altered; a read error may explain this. The CDR3 bases are TGTGCCAGCAGTCTGACAGGGAACACTGAAGTTTTCTTT. It specifies CASSLTGNTEVFF. The V call is TRBV6-2 or TRBV6-3, the J call TRBJ1-1; 7 nucleotides line up with TRBD1. The CDR3 runs to 13 residues. Per the germline V gene, CDR1 is MNHEY and CDR2 is SVGEGT.

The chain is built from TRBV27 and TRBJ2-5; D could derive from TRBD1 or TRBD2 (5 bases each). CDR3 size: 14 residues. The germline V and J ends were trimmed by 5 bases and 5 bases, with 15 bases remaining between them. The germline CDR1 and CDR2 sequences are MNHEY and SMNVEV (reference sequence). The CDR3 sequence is CASSPRPGRETQYF. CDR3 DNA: TGTGCCAGCAGTCCACGACCGGGACGGGAGACCCAGTACTTC.

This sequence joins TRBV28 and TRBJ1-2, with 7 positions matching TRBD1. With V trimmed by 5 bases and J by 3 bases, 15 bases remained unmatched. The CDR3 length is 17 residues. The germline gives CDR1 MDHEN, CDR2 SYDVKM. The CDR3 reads CASSRRQGFKLYYGYTF. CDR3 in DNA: TGTGCCAGCAGTCGAAGACAGGGTTTTAAGCTTTACTATGGCTACACCTTC.

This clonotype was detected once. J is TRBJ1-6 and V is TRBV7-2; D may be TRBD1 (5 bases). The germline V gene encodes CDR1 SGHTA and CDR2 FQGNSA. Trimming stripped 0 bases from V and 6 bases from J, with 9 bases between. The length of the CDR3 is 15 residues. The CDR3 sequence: CASSLAQGSNSPLHF. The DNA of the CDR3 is TGTGCCAGCAGCTTAGCGCAGGGAAGTAATTCACCCCTCCACTTT.

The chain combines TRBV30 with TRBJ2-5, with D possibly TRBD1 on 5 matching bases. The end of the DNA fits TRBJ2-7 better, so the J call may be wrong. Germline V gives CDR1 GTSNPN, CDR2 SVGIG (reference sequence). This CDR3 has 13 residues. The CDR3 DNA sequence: TGTGCCTGGAGTAGGGGCAGCTGGTACGAGCAGTACTTC. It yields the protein CAWSRGSWYEQYF.

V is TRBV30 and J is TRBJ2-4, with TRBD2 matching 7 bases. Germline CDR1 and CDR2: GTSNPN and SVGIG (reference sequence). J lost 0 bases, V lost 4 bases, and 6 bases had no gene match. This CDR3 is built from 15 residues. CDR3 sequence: CAWNFAGVAKNIQYF. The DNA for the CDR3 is TGTGCCTGGAACTTTGCGGGAGTAGCCAAAAACATTCAGTACTTC.

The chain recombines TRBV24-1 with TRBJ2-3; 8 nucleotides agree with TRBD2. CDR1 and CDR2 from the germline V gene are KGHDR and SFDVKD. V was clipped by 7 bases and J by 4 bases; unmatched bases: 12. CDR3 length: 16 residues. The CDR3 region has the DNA TGTGCCACCAGATCGGGGGCGGGGGGAGAGTCAGATACGCAGTATTTT. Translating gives CATRSGAGGESDTQYF.

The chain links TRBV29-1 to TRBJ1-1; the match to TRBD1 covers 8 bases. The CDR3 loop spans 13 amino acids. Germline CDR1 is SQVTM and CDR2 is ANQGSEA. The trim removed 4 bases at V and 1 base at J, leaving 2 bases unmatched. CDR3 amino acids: CSVGDRGNTEAFF. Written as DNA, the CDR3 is TGCAGCGTTGGTGACAGGGGGAACACTGAAGCTTTCTTT. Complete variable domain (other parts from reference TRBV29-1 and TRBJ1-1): SAVISQKPSRDICQRGTSLTIQCQVDSQVTMMFWYRQQPGQSLTLIATANQGSEATYESGFVIDKFPISRPNLTFSTLTVSNMSPEDSSIYLCSVGDRGNTEAFFGQGTRLTVV.

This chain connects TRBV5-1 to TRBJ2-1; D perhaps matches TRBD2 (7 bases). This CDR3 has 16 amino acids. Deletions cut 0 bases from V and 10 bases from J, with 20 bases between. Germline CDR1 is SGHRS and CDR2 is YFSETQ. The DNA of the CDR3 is TGCGCCAGCAGCTTGGGGGGGGGCGCCGGGTCCTACGAGCAGTTCTTC. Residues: CASSLGGGAGSYEQFF.

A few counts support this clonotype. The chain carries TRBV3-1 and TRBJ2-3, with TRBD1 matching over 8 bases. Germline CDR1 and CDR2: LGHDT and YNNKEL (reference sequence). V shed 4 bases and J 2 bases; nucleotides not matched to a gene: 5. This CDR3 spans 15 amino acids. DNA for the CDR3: TGTGCCAGCAGCCCACAGGGGGGAAACACAGATACGCAGTATTTT. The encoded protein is CASSPQGGNTDTQYF.

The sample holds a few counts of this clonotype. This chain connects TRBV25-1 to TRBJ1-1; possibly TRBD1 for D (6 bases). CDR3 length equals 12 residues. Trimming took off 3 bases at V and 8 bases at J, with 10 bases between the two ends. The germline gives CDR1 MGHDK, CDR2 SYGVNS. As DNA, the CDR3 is TGTGCCAGCAGTGAGGGGGCCCGGGAAGCTTTCTTT. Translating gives CASSEGAREAFF.

For the CDR3, the DNA is TGTGCCAGCAGTCCAGCCGGGACTAGCGGGGGTGGGTATTTT. Its translation: CASSPAGTSGGGYF. V is TRBV7-2 and J is TRBJ2-3, with 14 bases lining up with TRBD2. Trimming cost V 6 bases and J 14 bases; bases outside gene matches: 10. The CDR3 is 14 residues long. From germline, CDR1 is SGHTA and CDR2 FQGNSA. Together with reference TRBV7-2 and TRBJ2-3, the CDR3 gives the full variable domain: GAGVSQSPSNKVTEKGKDVELRCDPISGHTALYWYRQSLGQGLEFLIYFQGNSAPDKSGLPSDRFSAERTGGSVSTLTIQRTQQEDSAVYLCASSPAGTSGGGYFGPGTRLTVL.

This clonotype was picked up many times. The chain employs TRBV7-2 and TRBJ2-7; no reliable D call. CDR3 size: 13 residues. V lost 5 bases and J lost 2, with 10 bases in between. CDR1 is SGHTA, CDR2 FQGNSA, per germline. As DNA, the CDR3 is TGTGCCAGCAGCCCCAGGTGGGCCTACGAGCAGTACTTC. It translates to CASSPRWAYEQYF.

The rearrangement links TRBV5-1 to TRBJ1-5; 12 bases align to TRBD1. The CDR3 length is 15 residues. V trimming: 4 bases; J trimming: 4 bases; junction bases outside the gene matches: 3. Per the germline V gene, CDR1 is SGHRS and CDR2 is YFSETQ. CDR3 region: CASSEGQGANQPQHF. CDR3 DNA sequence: TGCGCCAGCAGCGAGGGACAGGGGGCGAATCAGCCCCAGCATTTT.

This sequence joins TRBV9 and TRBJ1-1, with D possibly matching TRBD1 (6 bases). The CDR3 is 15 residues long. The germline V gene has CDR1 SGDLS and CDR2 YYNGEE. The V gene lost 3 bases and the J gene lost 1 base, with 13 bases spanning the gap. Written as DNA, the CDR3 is TGTGCCAGCAGCGGCGGGACACTGGGGAACACTGAAGCTTTCTTT. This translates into CASSGGTLGNTEAFF.

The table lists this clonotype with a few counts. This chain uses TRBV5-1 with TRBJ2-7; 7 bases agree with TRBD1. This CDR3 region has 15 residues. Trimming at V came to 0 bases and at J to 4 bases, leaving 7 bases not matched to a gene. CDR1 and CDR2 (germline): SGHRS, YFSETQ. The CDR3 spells CASSLDRRGSYEQYF. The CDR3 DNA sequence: TGCGCCAGCAGCTTGGATCGCAGGGGGAGTTACGAGCAGTACTTC.

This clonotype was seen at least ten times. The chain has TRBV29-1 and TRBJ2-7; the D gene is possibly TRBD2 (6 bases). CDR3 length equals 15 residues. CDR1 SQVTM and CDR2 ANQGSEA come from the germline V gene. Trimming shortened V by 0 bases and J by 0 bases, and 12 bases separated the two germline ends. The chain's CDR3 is CSVEDSGEFSYEQYF. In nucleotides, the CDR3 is TGCAGCGTTGAAGATTCGGGGGAGTTCTCCTACGAGCAGTACTTC.

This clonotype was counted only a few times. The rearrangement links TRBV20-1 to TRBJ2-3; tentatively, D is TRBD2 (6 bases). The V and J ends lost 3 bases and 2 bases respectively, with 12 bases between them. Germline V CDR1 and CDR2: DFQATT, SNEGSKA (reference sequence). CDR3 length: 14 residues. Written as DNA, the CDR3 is TGCAGTGCTAGGAGGAGGGGATACACAGATACGCAGTATTTT. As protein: CSARRRGYTDTQYF.

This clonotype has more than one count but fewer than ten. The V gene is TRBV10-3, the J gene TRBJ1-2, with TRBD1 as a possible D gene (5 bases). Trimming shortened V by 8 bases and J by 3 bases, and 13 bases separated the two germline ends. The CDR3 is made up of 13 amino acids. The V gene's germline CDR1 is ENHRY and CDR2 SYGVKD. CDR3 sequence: CAILRGGDYGYTF. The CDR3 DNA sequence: TGTGCCATCCTGAGGGGAGGGGACTATGGCTACACCTTC.

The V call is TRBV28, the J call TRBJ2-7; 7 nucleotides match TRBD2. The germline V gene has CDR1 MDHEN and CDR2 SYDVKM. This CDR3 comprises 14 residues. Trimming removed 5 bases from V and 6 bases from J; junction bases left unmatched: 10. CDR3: CASSKAGTNFEQYF. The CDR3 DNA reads TGTGCCAGCAGTAAAGCCGGGACTAACTTCGAGCAGTACTTC.

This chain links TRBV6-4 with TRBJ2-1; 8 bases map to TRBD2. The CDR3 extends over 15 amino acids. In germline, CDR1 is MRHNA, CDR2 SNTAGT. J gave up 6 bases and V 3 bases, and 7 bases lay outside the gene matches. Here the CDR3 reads CASSEGIAGSNEQFF. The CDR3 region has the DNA TGTGCCAGCAGTGAAGGAATAGCGGGGAGCAATGAGCAGTTCTTC.

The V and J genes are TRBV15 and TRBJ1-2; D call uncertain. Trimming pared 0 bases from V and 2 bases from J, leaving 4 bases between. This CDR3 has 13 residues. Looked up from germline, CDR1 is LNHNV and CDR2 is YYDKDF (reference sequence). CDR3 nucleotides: TGTGCCACCAGCAGAGATTCGAACTATGGCTACACCTTC. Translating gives CATSRDSNYGYTF.

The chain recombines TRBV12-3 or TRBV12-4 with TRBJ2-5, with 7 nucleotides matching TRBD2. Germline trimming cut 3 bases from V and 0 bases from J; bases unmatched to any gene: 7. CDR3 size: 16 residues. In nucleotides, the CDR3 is TGTGCCAGCAGTTTGAGGAAGGGAGGGTACCAAGAGACCCAGTACTTC. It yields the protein CASSLRKGGYQETQYF.

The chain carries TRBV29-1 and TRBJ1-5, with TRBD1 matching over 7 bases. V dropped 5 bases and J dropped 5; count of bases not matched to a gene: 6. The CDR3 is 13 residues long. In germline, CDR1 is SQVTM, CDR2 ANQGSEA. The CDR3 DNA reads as TGCAGCGTTTCTGTTGACAGGGATCAGCCCCAGCATTTT. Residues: CSVSVDRDQPQHF. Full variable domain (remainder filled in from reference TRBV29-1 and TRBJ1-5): SAVISQKPSRDICQRGTSLTIQCQVDSQVTMMFWYRQQPGQSLTLIATANQGSEATYESGFVIDKFPISRPNLTFSTLTVSNMSPEDSSIYLCSVSVDRDQPQHFGDGTRLSIL.